This T cell receptor beta chain was sequenced in a study of glioma-infiltrating T cells. Using RNA template, CDR3s of TCR alpha and beta were amplified with iRepertoire arm-PCR. For one-step reverse transcription and amplification, roughly 95-400 ng of tissue mRNA or PBMC total RNA was used. MiXCR was run by TCRdb on the multiplex PCR reads, yielding one entry per CDR3 protein. This sample has about 140,000 distinct CDR3 sequences, with approximately 40% found just once. Germline lookup yields CDR1 MNHNS and CDR2 SASEGT. This CDR3 has 13 residues. V gave up 8 bases and J gave up 9 bases, with 14 bases separating them. Study-wide results and caveats: Above-expected tissue-blood divergence occurred in all gliomas, most in low-grade ones. Only very few CDR3 sequences appeared in both tissue and blood.

This clonotype has a handful of counts. Its antigen remains unknown. Sequencing was performed on glioma tissue, nonneoplastic brain tissue, or PBMCs (not recorded which). This clonotype was obtained from a human donor with low-grade glioma or glioblastoma, undergoing nonglioma brain surgery, or in good health (not recorded which). The genes are TRBV6-1 and TRBJ1-6; D unclear. DNA of the CDR3: TGTGCCAGCTGCGTCGGGGTCGGTTCACCCCTCCACTTT. Its protein product is CASCVGVGSPLHF.